What follows are 30 T cell receptor beta chains derived from one specimen sequenced in a study of graft-versus-host responses after intestinal transplantation. These TCRs' antigens remain unknown. Sequencing used immunoSEQ multiplex PCR; TCRdb keeps in-frame clones, though not all of them. The sample has about 41,000 clones, 95% seen once. The source material was unstimulated CD8+ T cells sorted from spleen or lymph node cells, sampled before transplant. The source is a human donor who was the organ donor for an intestinal transplant.

The rearrangement links TRBV4-1 to TRBJ2-5; the match to TRBD2 covers 13 bases. The CDR3 runs to 17 residues. V shed 2 bases, J shed 2 bases, and the junction held 5 bases outside the gene matches. The germline CDR1 and CDR2 sequences are MGHRA and YSYEKL. This CDR3 reads CASSQRLAGGLQETQYF. CDR3 sequence (DNA): TGCGCCAGCAGCCAACGACTAGCGGGGGGCCTTCAAGAGACCCAGTACTTC.

This rearrangement joins TRBV5-6 to TRBJ1-1; 8 bases match TRBD1. CDR1 SGHDT and CDR2 YYEEEE come from the germline V gene. The length of the CDR3 is 15 residues. With V trimmed by 0 bases and J by 4 bases, 5 bases remained unmatched. CDR3 amino acids: CASSLADRVITEAFF. CDR3 DNA sequence: TGTGCCAGCAGCTTGGCGGACAGGGTGATCACTGAAGCTTTCTTT.

The rearrangement uses TRBV11-2 and TRBJ2-7; a weak D match, TRBD2 (5 bases). Trimming stripped 1 base from V and 5 bases from J, with 9 bases between. The germline CDR1 and CDR2 sequences are SGHAT and FQNNGV. The CDR3 is 13 residues long. CDR3 nucleotides: TGTGCCAGCAGCTTAGCGTTCGGGAACGAGCAGTACTTC. Translation: CASSLAFGNEQYF. The entire variable domain, with the rest obtained from reference TRBV11-2 and TRBJ2-7, is as follows: EAGVAQSPRYKIIEKRQSVAFWCNPISGHATLYWYQQILGQGPKLLIQFQNNGVVDDSQLPKDRFSAERLKGVDSTLKIQPAKLEDSAVYLCASSLAFGNEQYFGPGTRLTVT.

The DNA of the CDR3 is TGTGCCAGCAGCTTAAGAACATGGACTGAAGCTTTCTTT. Translation: CASSLRTWTEAFF. The chain employs TRBV7-6 and TRBJ1-1; D gene unclear. V was clipped by 2 bases and J by 5 bases, with 9 bases between them. The CDR3 contains 13 residues. CDR1 SGHVS and CDR2 FNYEAQ come from the germline V gene.

This chain connects TRBV19 to TRBJ2-6, with D possibly matching TRBD1 (6 bases). The V and J ends lost 3 bases and 0 bases respectively, with 12 bases between them. The germline V gene encodes CDR1 LNHDA and CDR2 SQIVND (reference sequence). CDR3 length: 17 amino acids. The CDR3 sequence is CASSMDSLPSGANVLTF. The DNA for the CDR3 is TGTGCCAGTAGTATGGACAGCCTCCCCTCTGGGGCCAACGTCCTGACTTTC.

The chain is built from TRBV10-3 and TRBJ2-7; no clear D gene. Trimming took 3 bases from V and 6 from J, leaving 6 bases between them. Germline assignment: CDR1 ENHRY and CDR2 SYGVKD. The CDR3 has 11 residues. CDR3 nucleotide sequence: TGTGCCATCAGTGATGGTAGCGAGCAGTACTTC. This translates into CAISDGSEQYF.

The chain employs TRBV2 and TRBJ1-2; no reliable D call. The CDR3 covers 13 residues. CDR1 is SNHLY, CDR2 FYNNEI, per germline. Trimming removed 5 bases from V and 3 bases from J, with 10 bases in between. The chain's CDR3 is CASSSQEDYGYTF. CDR3 bases: TGTGCCAGCAGTTCACAAGAGGACTATGGCTACACCTTC. Full variable domain (missing parts from reference TRBV2 and TRBJ1-2): EPEVTQTPSHQVTQMGQEVILRCVPISNHLYFYWYRQILGQKVEFLVSFYNNEISEKSEIFDDQFSVERPDGSNFTLKIRSTKLEDSAMYFCASSSQEDYGYTFGSGTRLTVV.

The V gene is TRBV9, the J gene TRBJ2-7; tentative D call: TRBD1 (5 bases). The V gene's germline CDR1 is SGDLS and CDR2 YYNGEE. The V gene lost 0 bases and the J gene lost 5 bases, with 9 bases spanning the gap. This CDR3 comprises 13 residues. The CDR3 DNA reads TGTGCCAGCAGCGTAGGAGTACAGGACGAGCAGTACTTC. It is translated as CASSVGVQDEQYF.

The chain uses TRBV5-6 and TRBJ1-1, with 8 positions matching TRBD1. The CDR3 is 13 residues long. Germline V gene data show CDR1 as SGHDT and CDR2 as YYEEEE. J gave up 8 bases and V 2 bases, and 5 bases lay outside the gene matches. The CDR3 coding sequence is TGTGCCAGCAGCTTCCCCAGGACAGGGGAAGCTTTCTTT. Its translation is CASSFPRTGEAFF.

The V and J genes are TRBV7-2 and TRBJ1-3; weak D call: TRBD1 (5 bases). This CDR3 spans 14 amino acids. Germline lookup yields CDR1 SGHTA and CDR2 FQGNSA. V shed 3 bases and J shed 1 base, with 7 bases lying between them. The CDR3 region is CASSFYRSGNTIYF. DNA for the CDR3: TGTGCCAGCAGCTTTTACAGGTCTGGAAACACCATATATTTT.

The chain has TRBV5-1 and TRBJ1-3; 7 nucleotides align to TRBD1. With 1 base clipped from V and 7 bases from J, the junction kept 14 bases outside the gene matches. This CDR3 contains 17 residues. Germline V gene sequence: CDR1 SGHRS, CDR2 YFSETQ. The CDR3 nucleotides read TGCGCCAGCAGCTTGTGGCCCGAGCAGACAGGGCCGAACACCATATATTTT. Residues: CASSLWPEQTGPNTIYF. Based on the CDR3 plus reference TRBV5-1 and TRBJ1-3, the full variable domain is KAGVTQTPRYLIKTRGQQVTLSCSPISGHRSVSWYQQTPGQGLQFLFEYFSETQRNKGNFPGRFSGRQFSNSRSEMNVSTLELGDSALYLCASSLWPEQTGPNTIYFGEGSWLTVV.

This rearrangement joins TRBV7-9 to TRBJ2-1; 12 bases match TRBD2. Germline values: CDR1 SEHNR, CDR2 FQNEAQ (reference sequence). V shed 5 bases and J 4 bases; nucleotides not matched to a gene: 6. The CDR3 has 16 residues. Here the CDR3 reads CASSPGTSGPYNEQFF. The CDR3 nucleotides are TGTGCCAGCAGCCCAGGGACTAGCGGGCCGTACAATGAGCAGTTCTTC.

This clone has a handful of counts. The rearrangement joins TRBV7-6 to TRBJ2-2; no reliable D call. This CDR3 contains 13 residues. Germline loops: CDR1 SGHVS, CDR2 FNYEAQ. Trimming removed 4 bases at V and 7 bases at J, with 10 bases between. Written as DNA, the CDR3 is TGTGCCAGCAGCTCACTAACGGGCGGGGAGCTGTTTTTT. Its translation: CASSSLTGGELFF. Variable domain in full (rest from reference TRBV7-6 and TRBJ2-2): GAGVSQSPRYKVTKRGQDVALRCDPISGHVSLYWYRQALGQGPEFLTYFNYEAQQDKSGLPNDRFSAERPEGSISTLTIQRTEQRDSAMYRCASSSLTGGELFFGEGSRLTVL.

This sequence joins TRBV10-3 and TRBJ2-5; 8 nucleotides agree with TRBD1. Germline loops: CDR1 ENHRY, CDR2 SYGVKD. CDR3 length: 12 residues. With 11 bases clipped from V and 5 bases from J, the junction kept 7 bases outside the gene matches. CDR3 residues: CAARTGFETQYF. Written as DNA, the CDR3 is TGTGCCGCCAGGACAGGGTTCGAGACCCAGTACTTC.

The rearrangement joins TRBV7-3 to TRBJ2-3; 7 nucleotides align to TRBD1. The germline CDR1 and CDR2 sequences are SGHTA and FQGTGA. This CDR3 has 15 amino acids. The J segment lost 0 bases and the V segment lost 5 bases, leaving 5 bases of the junction unmatched. The CDR3 spells CASSARTGSTDTQYF. CDR3 nucleotides: TGTGCCAGCAGCGCCCGGACAGGAAGCACAGATACGCAGTATTTT.

V is TRBV5-4 and J is TRBJ2-7; D gene uncertain. This CDR3 spans 14 amino acids. Germline values: CDR1 SGHNT, CDR2 YYREEE (reference sequence). Trimming stripped 0 bases from V and 2 bases from J, with 9 bases between. In nucleotides, the CDR3 is TGTGCCAGCAGCTTGGCCGGTTATACCTACGAGCAGTACTTC. It encodes CASSLAGYTYEQYF.

The chain joins TRBV5-6 to TRBJ2-7; D gene ambiguous. CDR1 is SGHDT, CDR2 YYEEEE, per germline. With 4 bases removed from V and 6 bases from J, the gap between germline ends came to 17 bases. This CDR3 region has 14 residues. The CDR3 bases are TGTGCCAGCAGCACGCCATTGAGGCCCTGCGAGCAGTACTTC. It yields the protein CASSTPLRPCEQYF. The whole variable domain, remainder taken from reference TRBV5-6 and TRBJ2-7, is DAGVTQSPTHLIKTRGQQVTLRCSPKSGHDTVSWYQQALGQGPQFIFQYYEEEERQRGNFPDRFSGHQFPNYSSELNVNALLLGDSALYLCASSTPLRPCEQYFGPGTRLTVT.

The gene calls are TRBV7-2 and TRBJ2-5, with 9 bases identical to TRBD2. V shed 1 base and J 4 bases; nucleotides not matched to a gene: 1. The germline V gene encodes CDR1 SGHTA and CDR2 FQGNSA. The CDR3 is 14 residues long. The CDR3 loop reads CASSLGGGVETQYF. The CDR3 DNA follows: TGTGCCAGCAGCTTAGGCGGGGGGGTAGAGACCCAGTACTTC. The full variable domain, in which reference TRBV7-2 and TRBJ2-5 provide the parts outside the CDR3, is GAGVSQSPSNKVTEKGKDVELRCDPISGHTALYWYRQSLGQGLEFLIYFQGNSAPDKSGLPSDRFSAERTGGSVSTLTIQRTQQEDSAVYLCASSLGGGVETQYFGPGTRLLVL.

This rearrangement joins TRBV7-8 to TRBJ1-5, with a tentative D call TRBD1 (5 bases). The V gene lost 0 bases and the J gene lost 7 bases, with 13 bases spanning the gap. The CDR3 contains 15 residues. Germline lookup yields CDR1 SGHVS and CDR2 FQNEAQ. The CDR3 loop reads CASSLAAGANQPQHF. In DNA form, the CDR3 reads TGTGCCAGCAGCTTAGCGGCCGGGGCCAACCAGCCCCAGCATTTT.

This rearrangement joins TRBV27 to TRBJ1-6; a possible D gene is TRBD1 (5 bases). Trimming took 6 bases from V and 13 from J, leaving 25 bases between them. The germline V gene has CDR1 MNHEY and CDR2 SMNVEV (reference sequence). The CDR3 runs 16 residues. The DNA for the CDR3 is TGTGCCAGCAGCCCATCTATAAGGATAGGGGTATCCCCCCTCCACTTT. Translating gives CASSPSIRIGVSPLHF.

The chain uses TRBV6-6 and TRBJ2-5; tentative D call: TRBD2 (6 bases). The CDR3 is 15 residues long. V gave up 2 bases and J gave up 2 bases, with 12 bases separating them. CDR1 is MNHNY, CDR2 SVGAGI, per germline (reference sequence). CDR3 sequence (DNA): TGTGCCAGCAGTTACGTGGGGACTCCTCAAGAGACCCAGTACTTC. It codes for CASSYVGTPQETQYF.

The chain couples TRBV14 to TRBJ2-1; 13 bases match TRBD2. Germline V gene data show CDR1 as SGHDN and CDR2 as FVKESK. V was clipped by 1 base and J by 0 bases; unmatched bases: 12. The CDR3 has 21 amino acids. Here the CDR3 DNA reads TGTGCCAGCAGCCAAGTCTTTCTGGGACTAGCGGGGTCGAGCTCCTACAATGAGCAGTTCTTC. It encodes CASSQVFLGLAGSSSYNEQFF.

The gene calls are TRBV13 and TRBJ2-7; D call uncertain. This CDR3 region has 14 residues. Trimming removed 2 bases from V and 3 bases from J, with 11 bases in between. Germline-derived CDR1 and CDR2 are PRHDT and FYEKMQ (reference sequence). This CDR3 is CASSLRGLGYEQYF. The CDR3 bases are TGTGCCAGCAGCTTAAGAGGCTTGGGCTACGAGCAGTACTTC.

The rearrangement joins TRBV7-2 to TRBJ2-5; D uncertain. The ends were cut back, 1 base at V and 5 bases at J, with 14 bases in the middle. From germline, CDR1 is SGHTA and CDR2 FQGNSA. This CDR3 comprises 15 residues. CDR3 amino acids: CASSLGTALGETQYF. CDR3 bases: TGTGCCAGCAGCTTAGGAACTGCCCTAGGGGAGACCCAGTACTTC.

The gene calls are TRBV4-3 and TRBJ2-1; D remains ambiguous. Between the trimmed V and J ends, which lost 0 bases and 0 bases, there was a span of 15 bases. CDR1 and CDR2 from the germline V gene are LGHNA and YSLEER. CDR3 size: 18 residues. The CDR3 loop reads CASSQDGTPSSSYNEQFF. DNA of the CDR3: TGCGCCAGCAGCCAAGATGGAACCCCATCGAGCTCCTACAATGAGCAGTTCTTC.

The chain recombines TRBV7-3 with TRBJ2-1; 10 nucleotides agree with TRBD2. The junction had 4 bases not matched to a gene; V was cut back by 8 bases and J by 3 bases. This CDR3 has 14 amino acids. CDR1 is SGHTA and CDR2 is FQGTGA in the germline V gene. The DNA of the CDR3 is TGTGCCAGCGGGGCTAGCGGGGGCTACAATGAGCAGTTCTTC. This gives the protein CASGASGGYNEQFF.

The V call is TRBV7-9, the J call TRBJ2-7; 9 nucleotides align to TRBD1. Trimming took 6 bases from V and 2 from J; bases not matched to a gene: 8. The V gene's germline CDR1 is SEHNR and CDR2 FQNEAQ (reference sequence). The length of the CDR3 is 15 residues. DNA for the CDR3: TGTGCCAGCAGTTCACCCGGGACAGGGACCTACGAGCAGTACTTC. This sequence encodes CASSSPGTGTYEQYF.

The chain recombines TRBV13 with TRBJ2-3; no firm D call. Per the germline V gene, CDR1 is PRHDT and CDR2 is FYEKMQ (reference sequence). V gave up 1 base and J gave up 2 bases, with 13 bases separating them. The CDR3 is 16 residues long. The CDR3 loop is CASSLEANHFTDTQYF. In nucleotides, the CDR3 is TGTGCCAGCAGCTTAGAAGCCAACCACTTCACAGATACGCAGTATTTT.

The chain joins TRBV6-1 to TRBJ1-2, with D tentatively TRBD1 (5 bases). The germline gives CDR1 MNHNS, CDR2 SASEGT. Trimming shortened V by 5 bases and J by 4 bases, and 11 bases separated the two germline ends. This CDR3 is 13 amino acids long. This CDR3 reads CASSRKGIYGYTF. CDR3 nucleotide sequence: TGTGCCAGCAGTCGTAAGGGGATCTATGGCTACACCTTC.

This chain connects TRBV6-4 to TRBJ2-1; TRBD2 agrees at 11 bases. V lost 4 bases, J lost 6 bases, and 2 bases stayed unmatched. CDR3 length: 14 residues. CDR1 and CDR2 (germline): MRHNA, SNTAGT. The CDR3 reads CASSVAGGPNEQFF. The CDR3 coding sequence is TGTGCCAGCAGTGTAGCGGGGGGGCCCAATGAGCAGTTCTTC.